Sequencing of this T cell receptor beta chain was carried out in a study of blood T cell repertoires in COVID-19. Recruits, aged roughly 18 to 95 years, lived in 24 US areas. The study assigned cohorts using participant-reported clinical history. Recovered participants had two consecutive negative NP/OP PCR tests, healthcare professional clearance, or symptom resolution. Source study methods: Amplification of reference gene primers provided the estimated nucleated cell counts. Sequencing was performed with immunoSEQ multiplex PCR; in TCRdb, only in-frame clones are kept and a portion is missing. D and trimming were read from the DNA, whereas the V and J calls and clone size are those reported in that table. The sample has some 350,000 clones; over 75% are singletons. The sequencing sample was made of PBMCs or T cells enriched from blood (not recorded which). The sequence was collected from a man aged 18 to 30 who had recovered from COVID-19.

CDR3 loop: CASSPDRLGRGDTQYF. The CDR3, as DNA: TGTGCCAGCAGTCCCGACCGACTCGGGAGGGGAGATACGCAGTATTTT. The chain carries TRBV28 and TRBJ2-3; TRBD2 aligns across 8 bases. The CDR3 is made up of 16 amino acids. Germline CDR1 reads MDHEN; CDR2 reads SYDVKM. The J segment lost 5 bases and the V segment lost 5 bases, leaving 12 bases of the junction unmatched.